Following are 14 T cell receptor beta chains from one sample sequenced in a study of blood T cell repertoires in COVID-19. Measured with immunoSEQ multiplex PCR; TCRdb has only the in-frame clones, and not every one. The sample carries 150,000 to 200,000 clones, approximately 91% recorded once. Sequenced: peripheral blood. These receptors all stem from a man aged 18 to 35 with COVID-19, enrolled during active disease.

The J gene is TRBJ2-2, the V gene TRBV9; TRBD1 is a possible D gene (5 bases). V lost 0 bases, J lost 1 base, and 13 bases lay in between. The CDR3 runs 17 residues. Germline values: CDR1 SGDLS, CDR2 YYNGEE. The CDR3: CASSVDRTGENTGELFF. Written as DNA, the CDR3 is TGTGCCAGCAGCGTAGACAGAACAGGAGAGAACACCGGGGAGCTGTTTTTT.

This rearrangement joins TRBV9 to TRBJ2-3, with 7 bases that match TRBD1. The CDR3 totals 15 residues. Germline V gene data show CDR1 as SGDLS and CDR2 as YYNGEE. V gave up 4 bases and J gave up 3 bases; unmatched junction bases: 8. The CDR3 sequence: CASSWGEGATDTQYF. CDR3 DNA sequence: TGTGCCAGCAGCTGGGGAGAGGGGGCAACAGATACGCAGTATTTT.

The V call is TRBV9, the J call TRBJ1-2, with 7 bases identical to TRBD1. The CDR3 contains 14 residues. Germline assignment: CDR1 SGDLS and CDR2 YYNGEE. The ends lost 3 bases at V and 8 bases at J; junction bases unmatched: 10. The CDR3 loop reads CASSAGTGVRGYTF. The CDR3, as DNA: TGTGCCAGCAGCGCGGGTACAGGGGTGCGAGGCTACACCTTC.

The rearrangement links TRBV5-5 to TRBJ1-3; D gene unclear. CDR1 is SGHKS and CDR2 is YYEKEE in the germline V gene (reference sequence). Trimming took off 0 bases at V and 0 bases at J, with 10 bases between the two ends. The length of the CDR3 is 16 residues. The CDR3 is CASSLVLVYSGNTIYF. The CDR3 coding sequence is TGTGCCAGCAGCTTGGTTTTAGTCTACTCTGGAAACACCATATATTTT.

The chain couples TRBV11-2 to TRBJ2-5, with TRBD2 identical over 10 bases. V dropped 7 bases and J dropped 4; count of bases not matched to a gene: 12. This CDR3 spans 16 amino acids. CDR1 and CDR2 (germline): SGHAT, FQNNGV. The DNA of the CDR3 is TGTGCCAGCACCGACCTAGCGGGAGTGGCCTCAGAGACCCAGTACTTC. As protein: CASTDLAGVASETQYF. The complete variable domain, with remaining parts taken from reference TRBV11-2 and TRBJ2-5, reads EAGVAQSPRYKIIEKRQSVAFWCNPISGHATLYWYQQILGQGPKLLIQFQNNGVVDDSQLPKDRFSAERLKGVDSTLKIQPAKLEDSAVYLCASTDLAGVASETQYFGPGTRLLVL.

The chain joins TRBV10-2 to TRBJ1-3; a weak D match, TRBD1 (5 bases). V was shortened by 8 bases and J by 0 bases, with 14 bases between the two germline ends. The CDR3 has 15 residues. Germline loops: CDR1 WSHSY, CDR2 SAAADI. The CDR3 protein is CASSDVQDSGNTIYF. For the CDR3, the DNA is TGCGCCAGCTCCGACGTACAGGACTCTGGAAACACCATATATTTT.

The chain couples TRBV19 to TRBJ1-2; a possible D gene is TRBD1 (6 bases). Germline V gene data show CDR1 as LNHDA and CDR2 as SQIVND (reference sequence). The CDR3 has 14 amino acids. Trimming pared 6 bases from V and 4 bases from J, leaving 15 bases between. This CDR3 reads CASSPHGQRYGYTF. CDR3 bases: TGTGCCAGTAGCCCCCACGGACAGCGCTATGGCTACACCTTC.

V is TRBV9 and J is TRBJ1-2; 10 bases line up with TRBD1. The CDR3 is 15 residues long. Germline lookup yields CDR1 SGDLS and CDR2 YYNGEE. Trimming cost V 3 bases and J 8 bases; bases outside gene matches: 10. As DNA, the CDR3 is TGTGCCAGCAGCGCGTTCGGGACAGGGGTAGACGGCTACACCTTC. The encoded protein is CASSAFGTGVDGYTF. Combining the CDR3 with reference TRBV9 and TRBJ1-2 gives the whole variable domain DSGVTQTPKHLITATGQRVTLRCSPRSGDLSVYWYQQSLDQGLQFLIQYYNGEERAKGNILERFSAQQFPDLHSELNLSSLELGDSALYFCASSAFGTGVDGYTFGSGTRLTVV.

This clone has a single count. The J gene is TRBJ2-7, the V gene TRBV9, with 13 bases fitting TRBD2. CDR1 SGDLS and CDR2 YYNGEE come from the germline V gene. The ends lost 2 bases at V and 4 bases at J; junction bases unmatched: 3. The length of the CDR3 is 15 residues. DNA of the CDR3: TGTGCCAGCAGCGTGGGGACTAGCGGGATATACGAGCAGTACTTC. Protein sequence: CASSVGTSGIYEQYF.

The V call is TRBV5-8, the J call TRBJ2-1; D may be TRBD1 (6 bases). Per germline, CDR1 SGHTS and CDR2 YDEGEE. This CDR3 region has 14 residues. The V and J ends lost 0 bases and 3 bases respectively, with 7 bases between them. The DNA for the CDR3 is TGTGCCAGCAGCTTGGGGGGGCTCTACAATGAGCAGTTCTTC. This codes for CASSLGGLYNEQFF.

The gene calls are TRBV6-5 and TRBJ1-2, with TRBD1 matching over 9 bases. The CDR3 consists of 13 residues. Germline lookup yields CDR1 MNHEY and CDR2 SVGAGI. V gave up 7 bases and J gave up 2 bases; unmatched junction bases: 2. The CDR3 reads CASTGTGNYGYTF. The DNA for the CDR3 is TGTGCCAGCACAGGGACAGGGAACTATGGCTACACCTTC.

The chain joins TRBV5-6 to TRBJ1-5; D is ambiguous. The germline V gene encodes CDR1 SGHDT and CDR2 YYEEEE. Trimming removed 4 bases at V and 7 bases at J, with 18 bases between. This CDR3 comprises 15 residues. As DNA, the CDR3 is TGTGCCAGCAGCCGCGGGGTGGGGTTAGGGCAGCCCCAGCATTTT. Its translation is CASSRGVGLGQPQHF.

The chain links TRBV28 to TRBJ2-7; no clear D. This CDR3 has 14 amino acids. Trimming left V 3 bases short and J 3 bases short, with 12 bases between. Germline lookup yields CDR1 MDHEN and CDR2 SYDVKM. CDR3 loop: CASSFVWQDYEQYF. The DNA of the CDR3 is TGTGCCAGCAGTTTTGTGTGGCAGGACTACGAGCAGTACTTC.

The J gene is TRBJ2-7, the V gene TRBV30; 10 bases align to TRBD2. V lost 5 bases to trimming and J lost 7 bases; unmatched junction nucleotides: 8. This CDR3 is 13 amino acids long. Germline CDR1 and CDR2: GTSNPN and SVGIG (reference sequence). Here the CDR3 reads CAWDPSGSMEQYF. CDR3 DNA sequence: TGTGCCTGGGATCCTAGCGGGAGTATGGAGCAGTACTTC.